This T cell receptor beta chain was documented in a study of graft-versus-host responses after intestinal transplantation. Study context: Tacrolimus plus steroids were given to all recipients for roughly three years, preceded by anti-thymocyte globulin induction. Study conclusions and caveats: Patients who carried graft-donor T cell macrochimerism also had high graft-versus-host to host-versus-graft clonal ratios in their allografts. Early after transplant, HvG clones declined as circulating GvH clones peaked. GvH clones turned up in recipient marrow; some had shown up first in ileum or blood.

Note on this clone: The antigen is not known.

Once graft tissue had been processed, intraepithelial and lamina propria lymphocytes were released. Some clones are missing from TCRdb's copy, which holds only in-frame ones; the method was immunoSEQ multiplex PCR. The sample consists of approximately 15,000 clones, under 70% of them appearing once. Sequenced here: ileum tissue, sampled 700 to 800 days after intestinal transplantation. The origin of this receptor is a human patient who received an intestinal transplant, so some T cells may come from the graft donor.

The CDR3 reads CASTTGDAPHYTF. CDR3 nucleotide sequence: TGTGCCAGCACCACAGGGGACGCCCCACACTACACCTTC. This chain joins TRBV2 and TRBJ1-2; the match to TRBD1 covers 7 bases. There are 13 residues in the CDR3. CDR1 is SNHLY, CDR2 FYNNEI, per germline. The J segment lost 10 bases and the V segment lost 7 bases, leaving 12 bases of the junction unmatched.